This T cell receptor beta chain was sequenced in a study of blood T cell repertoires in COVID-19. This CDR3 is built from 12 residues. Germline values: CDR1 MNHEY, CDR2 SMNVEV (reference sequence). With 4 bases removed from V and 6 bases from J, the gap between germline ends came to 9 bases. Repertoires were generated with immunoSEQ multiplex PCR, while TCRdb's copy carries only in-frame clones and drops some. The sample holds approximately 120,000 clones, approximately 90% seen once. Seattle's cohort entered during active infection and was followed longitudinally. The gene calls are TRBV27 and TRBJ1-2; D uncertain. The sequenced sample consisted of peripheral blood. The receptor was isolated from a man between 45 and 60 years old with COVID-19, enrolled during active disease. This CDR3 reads CASSSLIDGYTF. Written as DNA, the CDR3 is TGTGCCAGCAGTTCTCTTATAGATGGCTACACCTTC.